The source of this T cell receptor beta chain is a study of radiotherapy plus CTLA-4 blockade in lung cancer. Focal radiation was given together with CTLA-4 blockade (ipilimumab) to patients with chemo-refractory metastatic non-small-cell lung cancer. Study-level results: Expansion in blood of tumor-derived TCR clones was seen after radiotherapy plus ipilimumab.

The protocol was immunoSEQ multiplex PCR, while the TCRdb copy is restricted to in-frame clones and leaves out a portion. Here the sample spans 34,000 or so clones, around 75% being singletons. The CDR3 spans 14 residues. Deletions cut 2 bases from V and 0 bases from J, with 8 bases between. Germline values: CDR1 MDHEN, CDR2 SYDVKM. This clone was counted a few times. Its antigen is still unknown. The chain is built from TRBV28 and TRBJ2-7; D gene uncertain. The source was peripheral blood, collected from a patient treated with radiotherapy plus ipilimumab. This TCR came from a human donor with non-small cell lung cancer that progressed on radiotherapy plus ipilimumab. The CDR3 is CASSLGAYSYEQYF. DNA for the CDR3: TGTGCCAGCAGTTTAGGTGCTTACTCCTACGAGCAGTACTTC.